The next 8 T cell receptor beta chains were all read from a single sample in a study of blood T cell repertoires in COVID-19 (dated by TCRdb to the early 2020s). The library was produced with the immunoSEQ multiplex PCR assay. What TCRdb holds here is the immuneACCESS table cut down to in-frame rearrangements. Part of the clones is not present; checked against another copy, under half of the missing clones reflect an unresolved V gene, and the others are unexplained. This sample holds around 250,000 clones; approximately 89% were observed only once. Of the sample, roughly 10% falls within the top ten clones. What was sequenced was peripheral blood. Receptors originate from a woman aged 70-85 years with COVID-19, enrolled during active disease.

V usage is TRBV28 and J usage is TRBJ2-7, with 11 bases identical to TRBD2. The CDR3 loop spans 16 amino acids. CDR1 and CDR2 from the germline V gene are MDHEN and SYDVKM. Trimming took 8 bases from V and 0 from J; bases not matched to a gene: 9. The CDR3 protein is CASGSGTSGSSYEQYF. CDR3 DNA sequence: TGTGCCAGCGGCTCCGGCACTAGCGGGAGCTCCTACGAGCAGTACTTC. The variable domain in full, completed from reference TRBV28 and TRBJ2-7, reads DVKVTQSSRYLVKRTGEKVFLECVQDMDHENMFWYRQDPGLGLRLIYFSYDVKMKEKGDIPEGYSVSREKKERFSLILESASTNQTSMYLCASGSGTSGSSYEQYFGPGTRLTVT.

The V gene is TRBV28, the J gene TRBJ2-1, with 10 bases identical to TRBD2. Trimming at V came to 6 bases and at J to 4 bases, leaving 9 bases not matched to a gene. Germline CDR1 MDHEN, CDR2 SYDVKM. The CDR3 extends over 16 amino acids. The CDR3 here is CASRNSGRIGYNEQFF. As DNA, the CDR3 is TGTGCCAGCAGGAATAGCGGGAGGATTGGGTACAATGAGCAGTTCTTC.

Worth noting for this clone: Distinct nucleotide sequences in the sample also encode this CDR3. The chain uses TRBV28 and TRBJ2-1; 11 bases agree with TRBD2. The CDR3 is made up of 16 amino acids. Germline V gives CDR1 MDHEN, CDR2 SYDVKM. After removal of 6 bases from V and 4 bases from J, the junction contained 8 bases not matched to a gene. The CDR3 protein is CASRTIAGGRYNEQFF. CDR3 bases: TGTGCCAGCAGAACCATAGCGGGAGGGAGATACAATGAGCAGTTCTTC.

The rearrangement joins TRBV4-1 to TRBJ2-7; TRBD1 might be the D (7 bases). The V gene lost 3 bases and the J gene lost 4 bases, with 16 bases spanning the gap. Germline V gives CDR1 MGHRA, CDR2 YSYEKL. CDR3 length: 15 amino acids. The CDR3 bases are TGCGCCAGCAGCCAGGCATCAGGGGGGTTTTACGAGCAGTACTTC. Protein sequence: CASSQASGGFYEQYF.

The table lists this clone with a count of one. The chain joins TRBV11-3 to TRBJ1-5, with TRBD1 matching over 7 bases. Germline CDR1 SGHNT, CDR2 YENEEA. This CDR3 is built from 19 residues. The V gene end was trimmed by 0 bases and the J gene end by 2 bases; junction bases not matched to a gene: 13. DNA for the CDR3: TGTGCCAGCAGCTTAGATCTGGCAGGGGGAGATTCTTGCAATCAGCCCCAGCATTTT. Translating it yields CASSLDLAGGDSCNQPQHF.

Worth noting for this clone: This may be a read error, as it is one base from a much larger clone. The chain is built from TRBV11-3 and TRBJ2-7; 10 bases fit TRBD2. The CDR3 has 15 residues. After removal of 1 base from V and 3 bases from J, the junction contained 3 bases not matched to a gene. From germline, CDR1 is SGHNT and CDR2 YENEEA. The CDR3 region is CASSLGLAGVYEQYF. The CDR3 DNA reads TGTGCCAGCAGCTTAGGGCTAGCGGGAGTCTACGAGCAGTACTTC. Variable domain in full (rest from reference TRBV11-3 and TRBJ2-7): EAGVVQSPRYKIIEKKQPVAFWCNPISGHNTLYWYLQNLGQGPELLIRYENEEAVDDSQLPKDRFSAERLKGVDSTLKIQPAELGDSAVYLCASSLGLAGVYEQYFGPGTRLTVT.

The rearrangement joins TRBV5-1 to TRBJ2-1; 9 bases map to TRBD2. From germline, CDR1 is SGHRS and CDR2 YFSETQ. The trim removed 4 bases at V and 6 bases at J, leaving 8 bases unmatched. This CDR3 contains 15 residues. The CDR3 DNA is TGCGCCAGCAGCCCGAGACTAGCGGAGGCCAATGAGCAGTTCTTC. Translated: CASSPRLAEANEQFF.

This sequence joins TRBV5-1 and TRBJ2-1, with a tentative D call TRBD2 (6 bases). V lost 6 bases and J 0 bases, leaving 13 bases between the germline ends. This CDR3 contains 15 residues. Germline values: CDR1 SGHRS, CDR2 YFSETQ. The CDR3 DNA reads TGCGCCAGCACGTTAGCGGATAGCTCCTACAATGAGCAGTTCTTC. This encodes CASTLADSSYNEQFF.